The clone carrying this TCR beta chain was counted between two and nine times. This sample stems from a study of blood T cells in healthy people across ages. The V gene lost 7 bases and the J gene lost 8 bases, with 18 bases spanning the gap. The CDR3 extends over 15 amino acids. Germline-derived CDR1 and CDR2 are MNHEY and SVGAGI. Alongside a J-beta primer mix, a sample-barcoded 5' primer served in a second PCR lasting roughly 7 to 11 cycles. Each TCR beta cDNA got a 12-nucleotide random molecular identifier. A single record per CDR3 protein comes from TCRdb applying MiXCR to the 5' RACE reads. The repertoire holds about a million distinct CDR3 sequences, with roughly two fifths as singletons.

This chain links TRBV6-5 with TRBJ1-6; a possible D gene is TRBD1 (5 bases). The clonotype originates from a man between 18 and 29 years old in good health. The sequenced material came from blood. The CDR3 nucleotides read TGTGCCAGCAACCCGTATGCAGGGAAGGATTCACCCCTCCACTTT. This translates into CASNPYAGKDSPLHF.